The present entry profiles one T cell receptor (beta chain) with its context. This clonotype was found many times. Its antigen remains unidentified. Base quality data are lacking; no much larger clone is found one base away. This entry is derived from a study of early T cells in non-severe SARS-CoV-2 infection (dated by TCRdb to the early 2020s). Some background on the complete study: Because TCR sequencing was done on bulk RNA from unsorted whole blood, the alpha and beta chains could not be paired. The paper as a whole reports these results and caveats: VDJdb matching was skewed toward anti-spike CD8 responses, so virus-specific expansions were likely underestimated and private and CD4 specificities were missed.

Libraries were made using 5' RACE. The sequencer listed for this sample is NextSeq 500. To correct for sequencing error and PCR bias, the TCR library protocol tagged individual cDNA molecules with unique molecular identifiers. Sequencing covered both TCR alpha and beta chains, and within each sample the abundances of alpha and beta sequences were tightly co-correlated. For the original study's pipeline: Decombinator V4 was used to perform V gene, J gene and CDR3 annotation of TCR sequences. TCRs were defined as expanded if a significant change between any two time points was detected under a Poisson model with p below 0.0001. TCR abundances were normalised to the total number of TCRs sequenced in each sample and reported as counts per million. TRAV1-2 paired with TRAJ12, TRAJ20 or TRAJ33 defined MAIT TCRs, while TRAV10 paired with TRAJ18 defined iNKT TCRs. VDJdb, accessed 1 November 2021, was searched for CMV, EBV and SARS-CoV-2 annotated TCRs, excluding TCRs annotated for multiple antigens. TCRdb took the public reads, trimmed them with fastp at Q25, ran MiXCR for clone calling and kept in-frame beta chains. Each record represents a unique CDR3 protein, reported with the most common genes and DNA among its rows. The V and J calls come from TCRdb's annotation, not from the publication. The sample contains just under 65,000 distinct CDR3 sequences, more than 5.5% of them found a single time. The ten top clones hold under 4% of the sample.

The study was a case-control design nested within a healthcare worker cohort in London, UK, with weekly nasopharyngeal swab PCR tests and blood sampling. Healthcare workers were recruited between 23 and 31 March 2020, during the week of the UK lockdown, and were followed weekly for up to about 16 weeks. The CDR3 contains 14 residues, cysteine and phenylalanine counted. Only the CDR3 DNA is retained, 42 bases long and in frame from the first base. Trimming removed 3 bases from V and 0 bases from J, leaving 7 bases between the germline ends. In the germline V gene, CDR1 corresponds to MDHEN and CDR2 to SYDVKM.

The sequencing used whole blood, collected at baseline. The clonotype comes from an adult who was a healthcare worker with PCR-confirmed SARS-CoV-2 infection or an uninfected control (not recorded which). The rearranged chain carries TRBV28 and TRBJ2-3; the D gene assignment is ambiguous. The CDR3 reads as follows: CASSFAASTDTQYF. The DNA sequence reads TGTGCCAGCAGTTTTGCCGCTAGCACAGATACGCAGTATTTT.